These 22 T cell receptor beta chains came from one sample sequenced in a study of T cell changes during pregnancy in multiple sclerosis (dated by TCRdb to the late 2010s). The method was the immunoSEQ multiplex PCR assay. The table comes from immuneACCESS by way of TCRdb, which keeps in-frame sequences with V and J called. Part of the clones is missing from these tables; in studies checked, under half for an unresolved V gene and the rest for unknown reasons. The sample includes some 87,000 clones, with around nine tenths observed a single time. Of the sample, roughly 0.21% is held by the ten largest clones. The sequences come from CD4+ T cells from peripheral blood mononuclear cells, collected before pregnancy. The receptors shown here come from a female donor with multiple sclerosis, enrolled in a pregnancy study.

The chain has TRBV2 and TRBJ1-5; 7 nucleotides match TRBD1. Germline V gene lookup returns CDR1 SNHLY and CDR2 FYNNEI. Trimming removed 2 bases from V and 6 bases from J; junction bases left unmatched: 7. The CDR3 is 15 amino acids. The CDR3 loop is CASSEITTGSQPQHF. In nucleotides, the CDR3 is TGTGCCAGCAGTGAAATAACGACAGGGAGTCAGCCCCAGCATTTT.

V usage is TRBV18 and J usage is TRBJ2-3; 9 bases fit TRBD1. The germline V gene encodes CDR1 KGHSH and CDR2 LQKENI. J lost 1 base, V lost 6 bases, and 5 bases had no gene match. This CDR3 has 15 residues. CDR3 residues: CASSPRTGGTDTQYF. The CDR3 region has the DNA TGTGCCAGCTCGCCCCGGACAGGGGGCACAGATACGCAGTATTTT.

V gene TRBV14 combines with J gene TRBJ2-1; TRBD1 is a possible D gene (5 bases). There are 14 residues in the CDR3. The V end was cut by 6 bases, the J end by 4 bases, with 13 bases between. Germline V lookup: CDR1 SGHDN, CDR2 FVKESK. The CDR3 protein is CASSRTQGYNEQFF. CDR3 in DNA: TGTGCCAGCAGTCGAACCCAGGGATACAATGAGCAGTTCTTC.

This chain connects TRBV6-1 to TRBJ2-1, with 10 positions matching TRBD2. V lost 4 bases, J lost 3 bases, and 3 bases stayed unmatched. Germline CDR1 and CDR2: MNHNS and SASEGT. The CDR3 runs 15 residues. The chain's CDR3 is CASSVLAGDYNEQFF. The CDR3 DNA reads TGTGCCAGCAGTGTTCTAGCGGGGGACTACAATGAGCAGTTCTTC.

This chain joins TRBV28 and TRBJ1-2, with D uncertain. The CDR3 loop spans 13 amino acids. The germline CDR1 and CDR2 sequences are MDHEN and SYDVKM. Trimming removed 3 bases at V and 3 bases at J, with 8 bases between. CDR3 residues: CASSFGAYYGYTF. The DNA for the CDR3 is TGTGCCAGCAGTTTTGGAGCTTACTATGGCTACACCTTC.

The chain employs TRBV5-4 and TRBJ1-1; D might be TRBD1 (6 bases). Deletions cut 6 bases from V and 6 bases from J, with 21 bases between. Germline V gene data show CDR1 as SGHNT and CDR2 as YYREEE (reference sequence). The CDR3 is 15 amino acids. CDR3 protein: CASTMGGALAPEAFF. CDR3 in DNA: TGTGCCAGCACCATGGGGGGGGCGCTGGCACCTGAAGCTTTCTTT. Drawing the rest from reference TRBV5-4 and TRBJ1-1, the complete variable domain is ETGVTQSPTHLIKTRGQQVTLRCSSQSGHNTVSWYQQALGQGPQFIFQYYREEENGRGNFPPRFSGLQFPNYSSELNVNALELDDSALYLCASTMGGALAPEAFFGQGTRLTVV.

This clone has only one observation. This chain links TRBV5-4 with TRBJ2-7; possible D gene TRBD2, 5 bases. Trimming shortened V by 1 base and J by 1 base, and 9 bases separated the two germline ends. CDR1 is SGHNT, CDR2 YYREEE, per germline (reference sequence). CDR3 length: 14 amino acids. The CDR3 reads CASSLIPGSYEQYF. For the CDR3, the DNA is TGTGCCAGCAGCTTGATTCCGGGGTCCTACGAGCAGTACTTC.

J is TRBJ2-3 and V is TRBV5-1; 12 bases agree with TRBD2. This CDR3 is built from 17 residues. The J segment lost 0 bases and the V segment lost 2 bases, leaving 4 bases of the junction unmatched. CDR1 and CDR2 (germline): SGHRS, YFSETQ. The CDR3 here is CASSFGTSGFSTDTQYF. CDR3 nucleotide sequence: TGCGCCAGCAGCTTCGGGACTAGCGGGTTTAGCACAGATACGCAGTATTTT.

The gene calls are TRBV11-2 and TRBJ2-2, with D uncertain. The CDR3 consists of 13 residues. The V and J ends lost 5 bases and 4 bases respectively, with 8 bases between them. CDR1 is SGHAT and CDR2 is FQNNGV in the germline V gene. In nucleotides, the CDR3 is TGTGCCAGCAGCCCCCACGGCACCGGGGAGCTGTTTTTT. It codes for CASSPHGTGELFF.

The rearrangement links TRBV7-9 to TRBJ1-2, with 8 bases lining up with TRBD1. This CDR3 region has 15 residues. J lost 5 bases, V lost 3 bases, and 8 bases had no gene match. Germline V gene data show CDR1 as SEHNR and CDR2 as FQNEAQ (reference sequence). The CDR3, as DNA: TGTGCCAGCAGCTTTTCGGACAGGGTCGGGTATGGCTACACCTTC. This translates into CASSFSDRVGYGYTF.

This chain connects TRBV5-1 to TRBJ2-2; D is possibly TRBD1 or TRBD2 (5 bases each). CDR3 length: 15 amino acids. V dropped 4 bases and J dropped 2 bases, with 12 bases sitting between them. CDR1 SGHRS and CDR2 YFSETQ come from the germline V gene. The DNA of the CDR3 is TGCGCCAGCAGCGTGGACTGGACAAACACCGGGGAGCTGTTTTTT. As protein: CASSVDWTNTGELFF.

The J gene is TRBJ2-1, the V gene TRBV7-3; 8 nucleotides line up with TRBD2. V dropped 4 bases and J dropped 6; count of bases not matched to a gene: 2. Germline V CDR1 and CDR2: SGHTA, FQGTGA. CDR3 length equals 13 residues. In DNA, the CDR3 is TGTGCCAGCAGCTCCGGGACTAGCAATGAGCAGTTCTTC. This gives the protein CASSSGTSNEQFF.

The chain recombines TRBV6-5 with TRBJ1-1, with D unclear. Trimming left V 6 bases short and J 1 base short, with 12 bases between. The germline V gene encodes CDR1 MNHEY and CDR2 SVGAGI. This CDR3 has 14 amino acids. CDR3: CASSQVRGNTEAFF. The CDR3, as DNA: TGTGCCAGCAGCCAGGTCCGGGGGAACACTGAAGCTTTCTTT.

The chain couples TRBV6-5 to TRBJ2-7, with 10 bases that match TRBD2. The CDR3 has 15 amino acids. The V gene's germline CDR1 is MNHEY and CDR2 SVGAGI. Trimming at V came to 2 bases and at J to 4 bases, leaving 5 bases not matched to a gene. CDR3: CASSYKSSGSYEQYF. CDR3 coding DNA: TGTGCCAGCAGTTACAAGTCTAGCGGGAGTTACGAGCAGTACTTC.

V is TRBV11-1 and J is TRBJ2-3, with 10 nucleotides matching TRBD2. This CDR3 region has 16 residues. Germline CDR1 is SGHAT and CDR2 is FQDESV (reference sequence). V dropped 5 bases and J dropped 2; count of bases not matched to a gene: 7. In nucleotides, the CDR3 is TGTGCCAGCAGCATTTTAGCGGGGGGCCTCACAGATACGCAGTATTTT. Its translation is CASSILAGGLTDTQYF.

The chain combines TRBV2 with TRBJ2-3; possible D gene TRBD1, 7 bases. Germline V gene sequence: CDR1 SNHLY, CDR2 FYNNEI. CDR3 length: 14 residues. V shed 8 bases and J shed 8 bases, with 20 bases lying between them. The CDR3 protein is CASLIQGQGGTQYF. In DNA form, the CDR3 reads TGTGCCAGCCTAATCCAGGGGCAGGGGGGTACGCAGTATTTT.

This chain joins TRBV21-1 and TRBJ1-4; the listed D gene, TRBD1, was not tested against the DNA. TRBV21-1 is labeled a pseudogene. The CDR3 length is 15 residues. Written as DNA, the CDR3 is TGTGCCAGCAGCCAAAGGACAGGTCGAAATGAAAAACTGTTTTTT. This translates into CASSQRTGRNEKLFF.

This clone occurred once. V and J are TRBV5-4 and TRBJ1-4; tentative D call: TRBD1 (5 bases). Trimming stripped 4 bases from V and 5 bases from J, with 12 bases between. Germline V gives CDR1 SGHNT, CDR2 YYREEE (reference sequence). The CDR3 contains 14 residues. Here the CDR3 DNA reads TGTGCCAGCAGCCCAGGGTCGGGCAATGAAAAACTGTTTTTT. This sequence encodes CASSPGSGNEKLFF. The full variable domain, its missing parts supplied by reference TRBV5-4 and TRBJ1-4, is ETGVTQSPTHLIKTRGQQVTLRCSSQSGHNTVSWYQQALGQGPQFIFQYYREEENGRGNFPPRFSGLQFPNYSSELNVNALELDDSALYLCASSPGSGNEKLFFGSGTQLSVL.

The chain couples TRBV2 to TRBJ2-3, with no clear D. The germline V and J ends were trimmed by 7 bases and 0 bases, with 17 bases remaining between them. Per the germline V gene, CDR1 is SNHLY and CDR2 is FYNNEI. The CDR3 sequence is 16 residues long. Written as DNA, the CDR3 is TGTGCCAGCACGCGTCGCCGTTCCTCTAGCACAGATACGCAGTATTTT. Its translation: CASTRRRSSSTDTQYF.

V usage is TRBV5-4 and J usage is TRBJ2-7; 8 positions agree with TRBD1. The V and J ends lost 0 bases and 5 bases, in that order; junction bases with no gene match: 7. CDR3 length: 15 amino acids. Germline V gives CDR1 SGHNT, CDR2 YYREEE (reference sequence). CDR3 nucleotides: TGTGCCAGCAGCTTGGCAGGGGGCGGTTGGAACGAGCAGTACTTC. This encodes CASSLAGGGWNEQYF.

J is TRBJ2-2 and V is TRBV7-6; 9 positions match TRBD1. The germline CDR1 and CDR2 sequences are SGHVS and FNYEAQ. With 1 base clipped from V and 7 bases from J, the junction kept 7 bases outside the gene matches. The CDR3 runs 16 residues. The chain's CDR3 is CASSLVGDREIGELFF. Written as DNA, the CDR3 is TGTGCCAGCAGCTTAGTGGGGGACAGGGAAATCGGGGAGCTGTTTTTT.

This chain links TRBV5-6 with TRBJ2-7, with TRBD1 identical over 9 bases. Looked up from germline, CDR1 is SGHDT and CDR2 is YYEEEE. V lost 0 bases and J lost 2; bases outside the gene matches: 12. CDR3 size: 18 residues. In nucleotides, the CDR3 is TGTGCCAGCAGCTTGGGGGGGACCGGGACAGGGATCACCTACGAGCAGTACTTC. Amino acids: CASSLGGTGTGITYEQYF. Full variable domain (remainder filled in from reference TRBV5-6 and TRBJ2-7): DAGVTQSPTHLIKTRGQQVTLRCSPKSGHDTVSWYQQALGQGPQFIFQYYEEEERQRGNFPDRFSGHQFPNYSSELNVNALLLGDSALYLCASSLGGTGTGITYEQYFGPGTRLTVT.